This TCR beta chain was documented in a study of radiation and T cells in renal cell carcinoma. There are 15 residues in the CDR3. Germline loops: CDR1 SGHRS, CDR2 YFSETQ. V was shortened by 4 bases and J by 6 bases, with 20 bases between the two germline ends. The assay was immunoSEQ multiplex PCR, and TCRdb's table has in-frame clones only and misses some. The sample lists 70,000 to 100,000 clones, about four fifths occurring once. Time point described: baseline pretreatment blood. Treatment given: 15 Gy SBRT to primary tumor, nephrectomy 4 weeks later. Radiation-treated patients gave blood at baseline, week 2 and week 4. Clear cell pathology was present in this patient's renal cell carcinoma. Study results and limitations: In blood, top tumor clones expanded by 2 weeks, shrinking by 4.

Remarks on this clone: The antigen is not known.

The TCR sequence derives from a man aged 60-69 years with renal cell carcinoma. The material was blood, obtained from a patient whose treatment included radiotherapy and nephrectomy. The chain is built from TRBV5-1 and TRBJ2-7; D might be TRBD2 (6 bases). CDR3 sequence (DNA): TGCGCCAGCAGCCCAGGCGGGGCTCTAGGGAGCGAGCAGTACTTC. Translating it yields CASSPGGALGSEQYF.